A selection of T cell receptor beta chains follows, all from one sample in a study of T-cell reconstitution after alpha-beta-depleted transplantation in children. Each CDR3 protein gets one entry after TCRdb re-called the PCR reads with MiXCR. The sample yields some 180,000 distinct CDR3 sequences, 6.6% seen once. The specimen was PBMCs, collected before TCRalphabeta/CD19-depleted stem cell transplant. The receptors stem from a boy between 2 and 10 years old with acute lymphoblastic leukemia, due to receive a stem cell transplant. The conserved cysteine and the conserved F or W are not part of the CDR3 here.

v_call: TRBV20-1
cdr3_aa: SAPTGPGELF

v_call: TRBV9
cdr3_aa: ASSAMAPGGVETQY

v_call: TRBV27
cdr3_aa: ASSLSSGTSYEQY

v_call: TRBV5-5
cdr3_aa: ASRSGLWAAKNIQY

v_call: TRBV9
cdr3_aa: ASSVEAGVGEQY

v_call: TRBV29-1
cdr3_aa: SVVGRARSELNTEAF

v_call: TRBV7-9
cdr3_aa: ASSLSGADEQY

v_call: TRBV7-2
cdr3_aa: ASSSKDYRNEQF

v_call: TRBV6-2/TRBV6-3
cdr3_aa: ASSYSFSADTQY

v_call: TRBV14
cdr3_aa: ASSQEGLHRDHTGELF

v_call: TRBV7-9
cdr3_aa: ASCSGTVFDEQY

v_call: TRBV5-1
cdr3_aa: ASWTGGTNTEAF

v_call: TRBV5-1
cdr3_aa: ASSIQGPDTGELF

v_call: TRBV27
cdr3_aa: ASSLLSGANVLT

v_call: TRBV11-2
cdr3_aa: ASSLDRALAGRTDTQY

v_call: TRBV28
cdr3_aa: ASSFGWGEVRGYT

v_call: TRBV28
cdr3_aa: ASSSLPTLGSGSPYEQY

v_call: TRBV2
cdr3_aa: ASSEVNTEAF

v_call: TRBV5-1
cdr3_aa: ASSMSGTPGNTHY

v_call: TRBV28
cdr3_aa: ASSRGEETQY

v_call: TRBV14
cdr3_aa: ASSRYQSSYNEQF

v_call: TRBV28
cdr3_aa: AACRQATYEQY

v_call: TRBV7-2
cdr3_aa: ASSRRTRGDTQY

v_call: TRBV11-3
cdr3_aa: ASSHGTSGLNTGELF

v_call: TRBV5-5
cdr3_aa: ASSLEQAQSGETQY

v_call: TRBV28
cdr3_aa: ASSLGGGAGGYT

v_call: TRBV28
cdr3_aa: ASSSANLANEQF

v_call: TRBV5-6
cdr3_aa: ASSFRRETQY

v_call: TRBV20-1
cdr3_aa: SAADGGNYGYT

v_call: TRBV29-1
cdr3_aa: SVESRGQGASSSSYEQY

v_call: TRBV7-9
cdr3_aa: ASSLGQVYNEQF

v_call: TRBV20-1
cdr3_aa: SATLSTKNIQY

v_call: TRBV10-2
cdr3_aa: ASSDRLPTDTQY

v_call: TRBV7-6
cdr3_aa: ASSFRSGLTDTQY

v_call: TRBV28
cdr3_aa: ASSSPQEEQY

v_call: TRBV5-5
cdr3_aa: ASSPVQGFGELF

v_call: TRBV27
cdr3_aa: ASSFWDRRNGYT

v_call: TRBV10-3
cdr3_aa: ASTPLGAGGNTEAF

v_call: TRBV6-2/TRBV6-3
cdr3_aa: ASRRGLHQETQY

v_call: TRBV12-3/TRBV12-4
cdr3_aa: ASTEQDFGTEAF

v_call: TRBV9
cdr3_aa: ASSPAGESNTQY

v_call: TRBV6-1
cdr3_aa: ASSWDVDTGELF

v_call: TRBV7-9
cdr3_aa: ASSLDLGEPRQAF

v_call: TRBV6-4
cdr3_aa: ASSVGQGVNTEAF

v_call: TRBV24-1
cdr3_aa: ATSDQTGTSFDEQF

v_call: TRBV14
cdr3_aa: ASSQGRIAEFNEQF

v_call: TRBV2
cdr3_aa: ASRQGDIQPQH

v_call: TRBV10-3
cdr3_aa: AISERQGGAYEQY